Below are 5 T cell receptor beta chains sequenced from a single sample in a study of blood T cell repertoires in COVID-19. Assay: immunoSEQ multiplex PCR; the TCRdb copy retains only in-frame clones and omits some. The sample has some 150,000 clones, about 80% seen once. The sample consisted of peripheral blood. All receptors derive from an elderly woman with acute or convalescent COVID-19.

The chain joins TRBV7-2 to TRBJ2-7, with 9 bases aligning to TRBD1. The CDR3 runs 14 residues. V shed 5 bases, J shed 4 bases, and the junction held 6 bases outside the gene matches. Germline-derived CDR1 and CDR2 are SGHTA and FQGNSA. CDR3 nucleotides: TGTGCCAGCAGCGCCGACAGGGGGGGGTACGAGCAGTACTTC. This gives the protein CASSADRGGYEQYF.

The CDR3 DNA is TGTGCCATCAGTGAGTCGATCCGCGGGGGAGGCTCACCCCTCCACTTT. This translates into CAISESIRGGGSPLHF. The rearrangement uses TRBV10-3 and TRBJ1-6, with TRBD1 as a possible D gene (5 bases). The CDR3 totals 16 residues. The germline V gene encodes CDR1 ENHRY and CDR2 SYGVKD. V lost 0 bases and J lost 10, with 16 bases in between.

The J gene is TRBJ1-1, the V gene TRBV5-4; weak D call: TRBD1 (6 bases). This CDR3 is 14 amino acids long. Germline V gene sequence: CDR1 SGHNT, CDR2 YYREEE (reference sequence). The V gene lost 0 bases and the J gene lost 5 bases, with 11 bases spanning the gap. The chain's CDR3 is CASSLDGGGTEAFF. In DNA, the CDR3 is TGTGCCAGCAGCTTGGATGGGGGCGGGACTGAAGCTTTCTTT.

J is TRBJ1-2 and V is TRBV18; 9 bases align to TRBD1. This CDR3 is built from 13 residues. In germline, CDR1 is KGHSH, CDR2 LQKENI. Trimming cost V 9 bases and J 6 bases; bases outside gene matches: 8. The CDR3 region has the DNA TGTGCCAGTACAGGACAGGGGTCGGATGGCTACACCTTC. Translating it yields CASTGQGSDGYTF.

This chain links TRBV4-1 with TRBJ1-1; D is perhaps TRBD1 (5 bases). The CDR3 consists of 16 residues. Trimming removed 4 bases at V and 0 bases at J, with 15 bases between. Germline V gene lookup returns CDR1 MGHRA and CDR2 YSYEKL. CDR3 protein: CASSPDSGVMNTEAFF. CDR3 DNA: TGCGCCAGCAGCCCCGACTCGGGGGTGATGAACACTGAAGCTTTCTTT.